This entry lists 20 T cell receptor beta chains sequenced from one sample in a study of T cell responses to AZD1222 COVID-19 vaccine. The table came from immunoSEQ multiplex PCR; TCRdb's copy has only in-frame clones and leaves some out. The sample has about 150,000 clones, roughly 94% seen once. The sequences come from peripheral blood, collected on day 0 of AZD1222 vaccination. These receptors all come from an adult in good health.

The chain carries TRBV16 and TRBJ1-6, with a possible D match to TRBD1 (5 bases). The CDR3 spans 15 residues. V was pared by 5 bases and J by 7 bases, with 15 bases between. Per germline, CDR1 KGHSY and CDR2 FQNENV. DNA for the CDR3: TGTGCCAGCAGCGCCCTTTTCGGGGCCAATTCACCCCTCCACTTT. Its protein is CASSALFGANSPLHF.

The CDR3 protein is CASSSATGTVINYGYTF. For the CDR3, the DNA is TGTGCCAGCAGTTCAGCTACCGGGACAGTCATTAACTATGGCTACACCTTC. The V and J genes are TRBV27 and TRBJ1-2; 7 nucleotides line up with TRBD1. V shed 4 bases, J shed 1 base, and the junction held 12 bases outside the gene matches. The germline V gene encodes CDR1 MNHEY and CDR2 SMNVEV (reference sequence). The CDR3 totals 17 residues.

This chain uses TRBV6-5 with TRBJ2-5; 8 nucleotides align to TRBD1. V trimming: 0 bases; J trimming: 5 bases; junction bases outside the gene matches: 5. CDR1 and CDR2 (germline): MNHEY, SVGAGI. The length of the CDR3 is 15 residues. CDR3 residues: CASSYSKTGDETQYF. The CDR3 DNA follows: TGTGCCAGCAGTTACTCGAAGACAGGGGATGAGACCCAGTACTTC.

The chain joins TRBV7-2 to TRBJ1-5; TRBD1 agrees at 7 bases. Germline V gene sequence: CDR1 SGHTA, CDR2 FQGNSA. The CDR3 is made up of 16 amino acids. The V segment lost 5 bases and the J segment 6 bases; nucleotides outside the gene matches: 13. The CDR3 nucleotides read TGTGCCAGCAGCCTAATAGGGGGCGCTTTGCCTCAGCCCCAGCATTTT. Its translation: CASSLIGGALPQPQHF. Combining the CDR3 with reference TRBV7-2 and TRBJ1-5 gives the whole variable domain GAGVSQSPSNKVTEKGKDVELRCDPISGHTALYWYRQSLGQGLEFLIYFQGNSAPDKSGLPSDRFSAERTGGSVSTLTIQRTQQEDSAVYLCASSLIGGALPQPQHFGDGTRLSIL.

The rearrangement joins TRBV2 to TRBJ2-7; the match to TRBD2 covers 7 bases. After removal of 8 bases from V and 5 bases from J, the junction contained 6 bases not matched to a gene. CDR1 SNHLY and CDR2 FYNNEI come from the germline V gene. CDR3 length: 12 amino acids. The CDR3 DNA follows: TGTGCCAGCGTGGCGGGGGTCCACGAGCAGTACTTC. It codes for CASVAGVHEQYF.

CDR3 DNA: TGTGCCAGCAGCCAAGGGTTGGGTGCGGCTAACACTGAAGCTTTCTTT. The encoded protein is CASSQGLGAANTEAFF. This chain links TRBV14 with TRBJ1-1; D is unresolved. V lost 1 base to trimming and J lost 2 bases, with 14 bases between them. The CDR3 consists of 16 residues. Germline V gene data show CDR1 as SGHDN and CDR2 as FVKESK.

V usage is TRBV29-1 and J usage is TRBJ2-2; D gene unclear. Trimming stripped 5 bases from V and 6 bases from J, with 13 bases between. CDR1 SQVTM and CDR2 ANQGSEA come from the germline V gene. The CDR3 consists of 13 residues. As DNA, the CDR3 is TGCAGCGTTCAAGGCAGGCCGCCCGGGGAGCTGTTTTTT. Translation gives CSVQGRPPGELFF.

This chain joins TRBV2 and TRBJ1-2, with 7 bases matching TRBD1. Germline V gene data show CDR1 as SNHLY and CDR2 as FYNNEI. Unmatched junction bases numbered 7, after V lost 3 bases and J lost 0 bases. The CDR3 is 16 amino acids. The CDR3 region has the DNA TGTGCCAGCAGTGACTTCGGGACAGATGCTAACTATGGCTACACCTTC. Translation: CASSDFGTDANYGYTF.

V gene TRBV20-1 combines with J gene TRBJ2-3, with D uncertain. The CDR3 totals 11 residues. In germline, CDR1 is DFQATT, CDR2 SNEGSKA (reference sequence). V lost 5 bases and J 0 bases, leaving 3 bases between the germline ends. The CDR3 is CSASSTDTQYF. CDR3 nucleotide sequence: TGCAGTGCTTCTAGCACAGATACGCAGTATTTT.

The rearrangement joins TRBV30 to TRBJ1-5, with 7 bases matching TRBD1. Trimming took 1 base from V and 7 from J; bases not matched to a gene: 4. Germline values: CDR1 GTSNPN, CDR2 SVGIG (reference sequence). There are 13 residues in the CDR3. CDR3: CAWSEGGGQPQHF. The CDR3 DNA sequence: TGTGCCTGGAGTGAAGGGGGCGGGCAGCCCCAGCATTTT.

CDR3 region: CASSLGPGPPFGELFF. In nucleotides, the CDR3 is TGTGCCAGCAGCTTAGGGCCGGGCCCCCCTTTTGGGGAGCTGTTTTTT. J is TRBJ2-2 and V is TRBV11-2, with unresolved D. CDR1 and CDR2 from the germline V gene are SGHAT and FQNNGV. This CDR3 comprises 16 residues. The V end lost 1 base, the J end lost 8 bases, and 17 bases lay between the germline ends.

V and J are TRBV10-3 and TRBJ1-1, with unresolved D. Germline loops: CDR1 ENHRY, CDR2 SYGVKD. Trimming shortened V by 5 bases and J by 1 base, and 11 bases separated the two germline ends. This CDR3 comprises 14 residues. The CDR3 DNA reads TGTGCCATCAGTACAGTGAGCGGGAACACTGAAGCTTTCTTT. Translated, it gives CAISTVSGNTEAFF.

CDR3 sequence (DNA): TGTGCCAATTCAACCCGGGACAGCATAAATCAGCCCCAGCATTTT. Translating gives CANSTRDSINQPQHF. The chain carries TRBV6-5 and TRBJ1-5; 7 bases match TRBD1. The CDR3 loop spans 15 amino acids. The V gene's germline CDR1 is MNHEY and CDR2 SVGAGI. J lost 4 bases, V lost 10 bases, and 13 bases had no gene match.

The V gene is TRBV6-5, the J gene TRBJ1-2, with D possibly matching TRBD1 (5 bases). V shed 4 bases and J shed 2 bases, with 17 bases lying between them. Germline loops: CDR1 MNHEY, CDR2 SVGAGI. The length of the CDR3 is 16 residues. CDR3 region: CASSLRETPGNYGYTF. CDR3 coding DNA: TGTGCCAGCAGTTTACGAGAGACACCAGGGAACTATGGCTACACCTTC.

The chain carries TRBV5-4 and TRBJ2-1; 11 positions match TRBD2. The CDR3 sequence is 15 residues long. The V and J ends lost 4 bases and 4 bases, in that order; junction bases with no gene match: 4. Germline V gene lookup returns CDR1 SGHNT and CDR2 YYREEE (reference sequence). The CDR3 DNA reads TGTGCCAGCAGCAGCACTAGCGGGGGTTACAATGAGCAGTTCTTC. It codes for CASSSTSGGYNEQFF.

This chain uses TRBV10-1 with TRBJ2-3; possible D gene TRBD1, 5 bases. The CDR3 consists of 14 residues. In germline, CDR1 is WNHNN, CDR2 SYGVQD (reference sequence). Deletions cut 2 bases from V and 4 bases from J, with 10 bases between. The CDR3 here is CASSEDSLADTQYF. CDR3 coding DNA: TGCGCCAGCAGTGAGGACAGCCTCGCAGATACGCAGTATTTT.

The chain has TRBV27 and TRBJ1-5; tentative D call: TRBD1 (6 bases). This CDR3 is built from 17 residues. The V gene's germline CDR1 is MNHEY and CDR2 SMNVEV (reference sequence). The ends were cut back, 5 bases at V and 8 bases at J, with 25 bases in the middle. CDR3 in DNA: TGTGCCAGCAGTACCCGGCACGGGGGCGCCGGGGGGGAGCCCCAGCATTTT. It encodes CASSTRHGGAGGEPQHF.

V gene TRBV3-1 (or the pseudogene TRBV3-2) combines with J gene TRBJ1-1, with D unclear. CDR1 LGHDT and CDR2 YNNKEL come from the germline V gene (reference sequence). The CDR3 has 13 residues. Trimming removed 6 bases at V and 3 bases at J, with 11 bases between. The CDR3 DNA is TGTGCCAGCAGGCAAAGGAGGTACACTGAAGCTTTCTTT. Translation: CASRQRRYTEAFF.

This sequence joins TRBV6-4 and TRBJ2-2, with TRBD2 identical over 7 bases. CDR1 is MRHNA and CDR2 is SNTAGT in the germline V gene. V gave up 5 bases and J gave up 4 bases; unmatched junction bases: 7. The CDR3 length is 15 residues. This CDR3 reads CASSLGAGSTGELFF. The CDR3 DNA reads TGTGCCAGCAGTTTGGGAGCGGGATCCACCGGGGAGCTGTTTTTT.

The chain combines TRBV28 with TRBJ2-7; D is tentatively TRBD1 or TRBD2 (6 bases each). V gave up 2 bases and J gave up 3 bases, with 11 bases separating them. Germline CDR1 is MDHEN and CDR2 is SYDVKM. The CDR3 sequence is 14 residues long. DNA of the CDR3: TGTGCCAGCAGTTTAGCTGGAGGGGGCTACGAGCAGTACTTC. Protein product: CASSLAGGGYEQYF.